These T cell receptor beta chains were read from a single sample in a study of cytomegalovirus exposure and HLA in healthy donors. Using immunoSEQ multiplex PCR, the repertoire was profiled, and TCRdb retains in-frame clones only, with some absent. The sample lists about 150,000 clones, approximately 85% occurring once. The sample was PBMCs. These receptors all come from a woman between 18 and 29 years old in good health and CMV-seronegative. Each CDR3 is given with its conserved first and last residue. The order of the fields is clone size, J gene, V gene, CDR3 protein. The listing skips clone size in some rows; elsewhere it reads once, few, many or a size class.

size: -
J: TRBJ2-4
V: TRBV7-9
CDR3: CASSLETRQNIQYF

size: -
J: TRBJ2-1
V: TRBV30
CDR3: CAWTGGASYNEQFF

size: -
J: TRBJ2-7
V: TRBV5-6
CDR3: CASSLWTGQILEQYF

size: -
J: TRBJ2-3
V: TRBV5-1
CDR3: CASSSSEGGGGMTDTQYF

size: once
J: TRBJ2-1
V: TRBV9
CDR3: CASSGTSGSHEQFF

size: -
J: TRBJ2-1
V: TRBV9
CDR3: CASSVLGGSSYNEQFF

size: -
J: TRBJ1-1
V: TRBV7-9
CDR3: CASSLSGVVSTEAFF

size: -
J: TRBJ1-2
V: TRBV10-3
CDR3: CAISGGRSYTF

size: -
J: TRBJ1-5
V: TRBV7-2
CDR3: CASSSLGQGNQPQHF

size: -
J: -
V: TRBV28
CDR3: CASSLWDRVDEQYF

size: -
J: TRBJ1-1
V: TRBV28
CDR3: CASNSFRAEAFF

size: -
J: TRBJ1-5
V: TRBV19
CDR3: CASSMGDRSFFNQPQHF

size: few
J: TRBJ2-5
V: TRBV7-2
CDR3: CASRRRSQETQYF

size: -
J: TRBJ1-1
V: TRBV9
CDR3: CASSAVHPENTEAFF

size: -
J: TRBJ2-7
V: TRBV7-9
CDR3: CASSRDRAYEQYF

size: once
J: TRBJ1-5
V: TRBV18
CDR3: CASSLGLGNQPQHF

size: once
J: TRBJ1-6
V: TRBV4-3
CDR3: CASSRKQGSLGSPLHF

size: -
J: TRBJ2-1
V: TRBV7-8
CDR3: CASSLDGLAGRFYEQFF

size: -
J: TRBJ2-1
V: TRBV7-3
CDR3: CASSGTSGSSEQFF

size: -
J: TRBJ1-2
V: TRBV7-9
CDR3: CSSSLELGRDLYGYTF

size: -
J: TRBJ1-1
V: TRBV28
CDR3: CASKIRGDTEAFF

size: -
J: TRBJ1-3
V: TRBV18
CDR3: CASSTDSSLTGNTIYF

size: -
J: TRBJ2-2
V: TRBV7-2
CDR3: CASSLETGKLFF

size: -
J: TRBJ2-7
V: TRBV2
CDR3: CASSPTSGRSYEQYF

size: -
J: TRBJ1-3
V: TRBV11-2
CDR3: CASSRGSAQSHLSGNTIYF

size: -
J: TRBJ2-7
V: TRBV5-4
CDR3: CASSVPGQGDEQYF

size: -
J: TRBJ2-1
V: TRBV18
CDR3: CASSPSGLNNEQFF

size: -
J: TRBJ2-6
V: TRBV7-9
CDR3: CASSLQSGANVLTF